Below, 20 T cell receptor beta chains from the same sample are listed, as sequenced in a study of human T cells and chemical hapten exposure. One entry per CDR3 protein, called by TCRdb with MiXCR from the RACE reads. The data show 190,000 or so distinct CDR3 sequences, 24% seen once. Documented time point: patch test 3, about 24 weeks after DPC sensitization. The treatment: therapeutic diphenylcyclopropenone sensitization with weekly scalp DPC. The sequencing here drew on whole blood, taken in connection with sensitization to the hapten diphenylcyclopropenone (DPC). The receptors were sampled from a middle-aged woman with alopecia areata. Some clones in this sample may be carry-over from other donors' samples.

This clonotype has a handful of counts. The chain employs TRBV28 and TRBJ2-3, with 8 bases aligning to TRBD2. The CDR3 has 16 residues. Germline V gives CDR1 MDHEN, CDR2 SYDVKM. V was pared by 1 base and J by 4 bases, with 7 bases of the junction left unmatched. Here the CDR3 reads CASSLSYGGGPDTQYF. The CDR3 DNA reads TGTGCCAGCAGTTTATCTTACGGGGGGGGCCCAGATACGCAGTATTTT.

The gene calls are TRBV5-1 and TRBJ2-7; D unresolved. The CDR3 runs to 13 residues. The V and J ends lost 0 bases and 5 bases respectively, with 9 bases between them. The germline CDR1 and CDR2 sequences are SGHRS and YFSETQ. Written as DNA, the CDR3 is TGCGCCAGCAGCTTGGGAATAGGTGACGAGCAGTACTTC. Translated, it gives CASSLGIGDEQYF.

This clonotype was seen a handful of times. The junction shows a germline mismatch at one end, possibly a read error. V is TRBV29-1 and J is TRBJ2-2, with 7 bases aligning to TRBD2. The germline V gene encodes CDR1 SQVTM and CDR2 ANQGSEA. The CDR3 is 14 residues long. The CDR3 DNA reads as TGCAGCGTGGAAGGGAGGGTCAACACCGGGGAGCTGTTTTTT. Its protein product is CSVEGRVNTGELFF.

This clonotype was seen many times. CDR3 coding DNA: TGTGCCAGCCGAGAATCTAGCGGGAGACCCTACGAGCAGTACTTC. Protein sequence: CASRESSGRPYEQYF. This sequence joins TRBV18 and TRBJ2-7, with 10 bases identical to TRBD2. After removal of 8 bases from V and 2 bases from J, the junction contained 9 bases not matched to a gene. From germline, CDR1 is KGHSH and CDR2 LQKENI. This CDR3 is 15 amino acids long.

This clonotype was recorded at least ten times. J is TRBJ1-5 and V is TRBV28, with D possibly being TRBD1 (5 bases). The CDR3 sequence is 13 residues long. Germline V gene sequence: CDR1 MDHEN, CDR2 SYDVKM. Trimming shortened V by 7 bases and J by 5 bases, and 12 bases separated the two germline ends. CDR3 region: CASIRDGYQPQHF. The CDR3 bases are TGTGCCAGCATCCGGGACGGCTATCAGCCCCAGCATTTT.

The table lists this clonotype with a few counts. The rearrangement joins TRBV10-3 to TRBJ2-1, with D possibly being TRBD2 (7 bases). The CDR3 covers 17 residues. With 3 bases removed from V and 0 bases from J, the gap between germline ends came to 15 bases. The germline gives CDR1 ENHRY, CDR2 SYGVKD. The CDR3: CAISEGGRASSYNEQFF. Written as DNA, the CDR3 is TGTGCCATCAGTGAAGGGGGGAGGGCGAGCTCCTACAATGAGCAGTTCTTC.

This clonotype was seen a handful of times. The CDR3 is CASSPTSQGTQYF. In DNA form, the CDR3 reads TGTGCCAGCAGCCCAACTTCTCAGGGTACGCAGTATTTT. This sequence joins TRBV7-3 and TRBJ2-3, with a weak D call TRBD1 (5 bases). The CDR3 loop spans 13 amino acids. The germline gives CDR1 SGHTA, CDR2 FQGTGA. V was clipped by 5 bases and J by 8 bases, with 14 bases between them.

This clonotype was detected a few times. The rearrangement uses TRBV28 and TRBJ2-7; unclear D gene. The V gene's germline CDR1 is MDHEN and CDR2 SYDVKM. The CDR3 has 16 amino acids. Trimming stripped 6 bases from V and 8 bases from J, with 26 bases between. The CDR3 DNA sequence: TGTGCCAGCAGCCAATTCGGTCGGACCTCCGTTACCCAGCAGTACTTC. Translated, it gives CASSQFGRTSVTQQYF.

This clonotype was detected ten times or more. The rearrangement links TRBV20-1 to TRBJ1-2; D is unclear. The length of the CDR3 is 13 residues. V was pared by 1 base and J by 4 bases, with 10 bases between. Germline V gene data show CDR1 as DFQATT and CDR2 as SNEGSKA (reference sequence). CDR3 sequence: CSARVGQIYGYTF. CDR3 sequence (DNA): TGCAGTGCTAGAGTTGGGCAGATCTATGGCTACACCTTC.

The chain has TRBV5-5 and TRBJ2-4, with D unclear. CDR3 length: 13 amino acids. Germline loops: CDR1 SGHKS, CDR2 YYEKEE (reference sequence). V lost 4 bases, J lost 5 bases, and 10 bases lay in between. The DNA of the CDR3 is TGTGCCAGCAGCCACGACGCTGAAAACATTCAGTACTTC. The encoded protein is CASSHDAENIQYF.

Ten or more counts support this clonotype. This chain uses TRBV29-1 with TRBJ2-1, with 13 positions matching TRBD2. The CDR3 is 13 residues long. J gave up 5 bases and V 7 bases, and 2 bases lay outside the gene matches. Germline lookup yields CDR1 SQVTM and CDR2 ANQGSEA. The DNA of the CDR3 is TGCAGCGGGGGACTAGCGGGGAACAATGAGCAGTTCTTC. This encodes CSGGLAGNNEQFF.

This clonotype is a singleton in its sample. V usage is TRBV6-5 and J usage is TRBJ2-3; 7 positions agree with TRBD1. This CDR3 is 13 amino acids long. Germline values: CDR1 MNHEY, CDR2 SVGAGI. Trimming cost V 6 bases and J 2 bases; bases outside gene matches: 2. The CDR3 DNA reads TGTGCCAGCAGGACAGGGAACACAGATACGCAGTATTTT. This encodes CASRTGNTDTQYF.

The rearrangement joins TRBV15 to TRBJ2-7, with TRBD1 as a possible D gene (6 bases). The germline gives CDR1 LNHNV, CDR2 YYDKDF (reference sequence). The CDR3 has 15 amino acids. V was clipped by 0 bases and J by 4 bases, with 13 bases between them. In nucleotides, the CDR3 is TGTGCCACCAGCAGAGATAATTCAGGGGTATACGAGCAGTACTTC. It is translated as CATSRDNSGVYEQYF.

Ten or more counts support this clonotype. DNA of the CDR3: TGTGCCATCAGTGCACCGGGACAGGGCTACAATGAGCAGTTCTTC. This translates into CAISAPGQGYNEQFF. The chain employs TRBV10-3 and TRBJ2-1, with 9 positions matching TRBD1. Unmatched junction bases numbered 4, after V lost 4 bases and J lost 3 bases. Germline CDR1 is ENHRY and CDR2 is SYGVKD. The CDR3 runs 15 residues.

The V gene is TRBV7-9, the J gene TRBJ1-5, with D possibly TRBD1 on 5 matching bases. CDR3 length: 15 residues. With 2 bases removed from V and 4 bases from J, the gap between germline ends came to 12 bases. Germline-derived CDR1 and CDR2 are SEHNR and FQNEAQ (reference sequence). CDR3 bases: TGTGCCAGCAGCTTATCGACAGAACCTAATCAGCCCCAGCATTTT. Translation gives CASSLSTEPNQPQHF.

This clonotype has just a few counts. The chain has TRBV24-1 and TRBJ2-3, with D perhaps TRBD2 (5 bases). The CDR3 extends over 14 amino acids. Germline CDR1 and CDR2: KGHDR and SFDVKD. V shed 7 bases and J shed 0 bases, with 10 bases lying between them. CDR3 in amino acids: CATSGGLSTDTQYF. For the CDR3, the DNA is TGTGCCACCAGCGGCGGGCTCAGCACAGATACGCAGTATTTT.

The chain employs TRBV13 and TRBJ2-1; D is ambiguous. Trimming removed 5 bases at V and 1 base at J, with 6 bases between. The CDR3 length is 13 residues. Germline V gene lookup returns CDR1 PRHDT and CDR2 FYEKMQ (reference sequence). CDR3 amino acids: CASSARSYNEQFF. DNA for the CDR3: TGTGCCAGCAGCGCCCGGTCCTACAATGAGCAGTTCTTC.

The V and J genes are TRBV4-2 and TRBJ2-7; tentative D call: TRBD1 (6 bases). Trimming cost V 0 bases and J 6 bases, with 18 bases left between them. There are 16 residues in the CDR3. Germline values: CDR1 LGHNA, CDR2 YNFKEQ. DNA for the CDR3: TGTGCCAGCAGCCAAGAGCCCAGGGGTGATCCGAGCGAGCAGTACTTC. This sequence encodes CASSQEPRGDPSEQYF.

The sample holds many counts of this clonotype. V gene TRBV4-3 combines with J gene TRBJ1-6; 8 bases are shared with TRBD1. The V segment lost 4 bases and the J segment 5 bases; nucleotides outside the gene matches: 4. Germline V lookup: CDR1 LGHNA, CDR2 YSLEER. CDR3 length equals 15 residues. The CDR3 DNA reads as TGCGCCAGCAGCCCGGGACAGGAAAATAATTCACCCCTCCACTTT. As protein: CASSPGQENNSPLHF.

The chain is built from TRBV6-2 or TRBV6-3 and TRBJ2-5; D gene ambiguous. This CDR3 has 15 amino acids. From germline, CDR1 is MNHEY and CDR2 SVGEGT. The V end was cut by 0 bases, the J end by 0 bases, with 8 bases between. The CDR3 loop is CASSYSALYQETQYF. CDR3 in DNA: TGTGCCAGCAGTTACTCTGCCCTGTACCAAGAGACCCAGTACTTC.